The 24 T cell receptor beta chains below come from one sample, sequenced in a study of beta chain features in type 1 diabetes. Expressed TCRB transcripts were sequenced because the isolated RNA had all been reverse transcribed beforehand. Libraries were prepared by immunoSEQ multiplex PCR; TCRdb keeps only in-frame clonotypes and omits some of them. Here the sample spans fewer than 350,000 clones, 8% being singletons. What was sequenced was central memory CD4+ T cells from blood. All receptors come from a woman aged 18-29 years in good health.

At least ten counts were recorded for this clone. The rearrangement uses TRBV2 and TRBJ2-1; 7 positions match TRBD1. The trim removed 7 bases at V and 2 bases at J, leaving 8 bases unmatched. Germline CDR1 reads SNHLY; CDR2 reads FYNNEI. The CDR3 is 15 residues long. CDR3 amino acids: CASTRQGSAYNEQFF. The DNA of the CDR3 is TGTGCCAGCACTCGACAGGGAAGTGCCTACAATGAGCAGTTCTTC.

This clone was counted between two and nine times. The chain has TRBV5-6 and TRBJ2-3; D unresolved. The CDR3 is 15 amino acids. Per the germline V gene, CDR1 is SGHDT and CDR2 is YYEEEE. V lost 1 base to trimming and J lost 1 base, with 10 bases between them. CDR3 residues: CASSLRSWGTDTQYF. CDR3 nucleotides: TGTGCCAGCAGCTTGCGTAGCTGGGGCACAGATACGCAGTATTTT.

The gene calls are TRBV5-4 and TRBJ2-3; TRBD1 matches at 7 bases. Germline CDR1 and CDR2: SGHNT and YYREEE (reference sequence). The CDR3 loop spans 16 amino acids. J lost 4 bases, V lost 4 bases, and 12 bases had no gene match. The chain's CDR3 is CASSLRQGRLADTQYF. The CDR3 DNA sequence: TGTGCCAGCAGCCTGAGACAGGGCCGGTTGGCAGATACGCAGTATTTT.

This chain links TRBV4-3 with TRBJ2-5; D possibly corresponds to TRBD2 (5 bases). Judging by the DNA end, TRBJ2-7 fits better; the J call may be wrong. This CDR3 comprises 16 residues. CDR1 is LGHNA and CDR2 is YSLEER in the germline V gene. The CDR3 spells CASSHTELDSRYEQYF. For the CDR3, the DNA is TGCGCCAGCAGCCACACCGAACTAGATTCCCGTTACGAGCAGTACTTC.

This clone has only a few counts. This chain links TRBV30 with TRBJ1-3; possible D gene TRBD1, 6 bases. The CDR3 consists of 17 residues. The germline V gene encodes CDR1 GTSNPN and CDR2 SVGIG (reference sequence). The germline V and J ends were trimmed by 5 bases and 4 bases, with 24 bases remaining between them. CDR3 residues: CAWGGGPTGLFGNTIYF. The CDR3, as DNA: TGTGCCTGGGGTGGGGGGCCCACAGGACTCTTCGGAAACACCATATATTTT.

This clone was seen more than once but under ten times. The chain couples TRBV5-1 to TRBJ2-5, with D uncertain. Deletions cut 3 bases from V and 0 bases from J, with 0 bases between. The CDR3 covers 11 residues. Germline CDR1 SGHRS, CDR2 YFSETQ. The CDR3 DNA is TGCGCCAGCAGCTACCAAGAGACCCAGTACTTC. Its protein is CASSYQETQYF.

J is TRBJ2-6 and V is TRBV5-6, with D unclear. V was clipped by 7 bases and J by 0 bases, with 11 bases between them. The CDR3 totals 15 residues. Per germline, CDR1 SGHDT and CDR2 YYEEEE. The CDR3 coding sequence is TGTGCCAGCCGTATGGGTCGCTCTGGGGCCAACGTCCTGACTTTC. Translating gives CASRMGRSGANVLTF.

This clone appeared a few times. A junction boundary mismatches the germline segment, possibly from a read error. CDR3 region: CTSSFGGSTIYF. CDR3 nucleotides: TGCACCAGCAGCTTCGGTGGGTCGACCATATATTTT. The chain employs TRBV7-8 and TRBJ1-3; D unclear. The CDR3 runs 12 residues. Germline loops: CDR1 SGHVS, CDR2 FQNEAQ.

This clone appeared a few times. The rearrangement links TRBV9 to TRBJ2-6; 7 bases align to TRBD1. Germline CDR1 and CDR2: SGDLS and YYNGEE. V was clipped by 4 bases and J by 2 bases; unmatched bases: 6. The CDR3 length is 16 residues. CDR3 region: CASSIRQGAGANVLTF. The DNA of the CDR3 is TGTGCCAGCAGCATCAGACAGGGCGCTGGGGCCAACGTCCTGACTTTC.

The rearrangement uses TRBV6-1 and TRBJ1-6, with D unresolved. The CDR3 contains 16 residues. The germline CDR1 and CDR2 sequences are MNHNS and SASEGT. Deletions cut 4 bases from V and 10 bases from J, with 20 bases between. CDR3 in amino acids: CASSAYWTNPSSPLHF. The DNA for the CDR3 is TGTGCCAGCAGTGCCTACTGGACCAACCCGAGCTCACCCCTCCACTTT.

In its sample, this clone was seen many times. J is TRBJ2-2 and V is TRBV4-2; D may be TRBD1 (5 bases). In germline, CDR1 is LGHNA, CDR2 YNFKEQ. This CDR3 has 17 residues. Trimming stripped 0 bases from V and 0 bases from J, with 11 bases between. In DNA, the CDR3 is TGTGCCAGCAGCCAAGAGGACACCACGGCGAACACCGGGGAGCTGTTTTTT. It is translated as CASSQEDTTANTGELFF.

This clone was seen a few times. This sequence joins TRBV5-6 and TRBJ2-5; D is undetermined. The CDR3 extends over 15 amino acids. The germline CDR1 and CDR2 sequences are SGHDT and YYEEEE. The V end lost 3 bases, the J end lost 3 bases, and 15 bases lay between the germline ends. CDR3 nucleotides: TGTGCCAGCAGCTCGACACGGAACTGGGAAGAGACCCAGTACTTC. Translation gives CASSSTRNWEETQYF.

This clone was counted between two and nine times. The chain combines TRBV7-2 with TRBJ2-5, with a tentative D call TRBD1 (6 bases). Germline CDR1 SGHTA, CDR2 FQGNSA. V lost 4 bases to trimming and J lost 2 bases, with 14 bases between them. The CDR3 totals 15 residues. The CDR3 bases are TGTGCCAGCAGCTCACAGGGTGGGAAGCAAGAGACCCAGTACTTC. The encoded protein is CASSSQGGKQETQYF.

The chain joins TRBV7-3 to TRBJ2-1; no clear D gene. Germline-derived CDR1 and CDR2 are SGHTA and FQGTGA. Between the trimmed V and J ends, which lost 3 bases and 5 bases, there was a span of 8 bases. This CDR3 spans 13 amino acids. In nucleotides, the CDR3 is TGTGCCAGCAGCTTCGCCCAGAACAATGAGCAGTTCTTC. Protein: CASSFAQNNEQFF.

The chain links TRBV29-1 to TRBJ1-2, with a weak D call TRBD1 (5 bases). The V end was cut by 2 bases, the J end by 8 bases, with 18 bases between. CDR1 is SQVTM, CDR2 ANQGSEA, per germline. The CDR3 is 14 amino acids. The CDR3 region is CSVEQGTTIRGYTF. As DNA, the CDR3 is TGCAGCGTTGAACAAGGGACGACCATCCGGGGCTACACCTTC.

Only a few counts were recorded for this clone. The chain is built from TRBV2 and TRBJ2-7, with 7 positions matching TRBD1. Germline V gene lookup returns CDR1 SNHLY and CDR2 FYNNEI. CDR3 length: 14 amino acids. With 4 bases clipped from V and 1 base from J, the junction kept 4 bases outside the gene matches. The CDR3 protein is CASSVRGLSYEQYV. The CDR3 DNA is TGTGCCAGCAGTGTCAGGGGGTTATCCTACGAGCAGTACGTC.

This clone was detected a few times. The V call is TRBV7-8, the J call TRBJ2-7; D may match TRBD1 or TRBD2 (5 bases each). The CDR3 has 13 amino acids. The V gene's germline CDR1 is SGHVS and CDR2 FQNEAQ. The V gene lost 1 base and the J gene lost 6 bases, with 10 bases spanning the gap. As DNA, the CDR3 is TGTGCCAGCAGCTTAGTCCGAGGGACCGAGCAGTACGTC. It encodes CASSLVRGTEQYV.

Comments on this clone: The same CDR3 arises from other DNA sequences in this sample as well. The V and J genes are TRBV7-2 and TRBJ1-5; 9 nucleotides line up with TRBD1. Per the germline V gene, CDR1 is SGHTA and CDR2 is FQGNSA. The CDR3 totals 15 residues. With V trimmed by 5 bases and J by 0 bases, 2 bases remained unmatched. As DNA, the CDR3 is TGTGCCAGCAGCCCGACAGGGGGTAGCAATCAGCCCCAGCATTTT. Amino acid sequence: CASSPTGGSNQPQHF.

The chain carries TRBV27 and TRBJ2-1; no clear D. Between the trimmed V and J ends, which lost 2 bases and 9 bases, there was a span of 11 bases. CDR1 and CDR2 (germline): MNHEY, SMNVEV (reference sequence). The CDR3 length is 13 residues. The CDR3 DNA sequence: TGTGCCAGCAGTTTAGGAAGGGCTGGTGAGCAGTTCTTC. It is translated as CASSLGRAGEQFF.

This clone was found many times. The rearrangement links TRBV19 to TRBJ2-5; no clear D. CDR3 size: 9 residues. The germline V gene has CDR1 LNHDA and CDR2 SQIVND (reference sequence). V dropped 6 bases and J dropped 7 bases, with 3 bases sitting between them. The CDR3 nucleotides are TGTGCCAGTAGCCCGACCCAGTACTTC. Its translation is CASSPTQYF.

The DNA of the CDR3 is TGTGCCAGCAGCTTAGTCCGGGGGAACACTGAAGCTTTCTTT. Translated, it gives CASSLVRGNTEAFF. The V and J genes are TRBV7-2 and TRBJ1-1; D call uncertain. The V and J ends lost 1 base and 1 base respectively, with 7 bases between them. The CDR3 consists of 14 residues. Germline CDR1 reads SGHTA; CDR2 reads FQGNSA.

This clone was found many times. The J gene is TRBJ1-1, the V gene TRBV7-9; TRBD1 is a possible D gene (5 bases). Germline lookup yields CDR1 SEHNR and CDR2 FQNEAQ (reference sequence). Trimming removed 1 base from V and 0 bases from J, with 6 bases in between. This CDR3 contains 14 residues. The CDR3 loop is CASSLGQMNTEAFF. CDR3 nucleotides: TGTGCCAGCAGCTTAGGACAGATGAACACTGAAGCTTTCTTT. The full variable domain, with the rest looked up from reference TRBV7-9 and TRBJ1-1, is DTGVSQNPRHKITKRGQNVTFRCDPISEHNRLYWYRQTLGQGPEFLTYFQNEAQLEKSRLLSDRFSAERPKGSFSTLEIQRTEQGDSAMYLCASSLGQMNTEAFFGQGTRLTVV.

This clone was recorded at least ten times. The chain recombines TRBV4-3 with TRBJ2-5; D not certain. The germline V and J ends were trimmed by 2 bases and 7 bases, with 17 bases remaining between them. Germline assignment: CDR1 LGHNA and CDR2 YSLEER. The CDR3 spans 15 residues. Here the CDR3 DNA reads TGCGCCAGCAGCCAACTGTGGCCAGCCCTGGGGACCCAGTACTTC. Translated: CASSQLWPALGTQYF.

The sample holds a few counts of this clone. V gene TRBV9 combines with J gene TRBJ1-1; perhaps TRBD1 as D (5 bases). Germline loops: CDR1 SGDLS, CDR2 YYNGEE. This CDR3 has 15 residues. Trimming took off 0 bases at V and 4 bases at J, with 13 bases between the two ends. DNA for the CDR3: TGTGCCAGCAGCGTAGGGTCACGGAGGGGCACTGAAGCTTTCTTT. It translates to CASSVGSRRGTEAFF.